The clone carrying this T cell receptor (beta chain) appeared many times. The source of the sample is a study of T-cell reconstitution after alpha-beta-depleted transplantation in children. The germline CDR1 and CDR2 sequences are MNHEY and SVGAGI. V lost 0 bases and J lost 4; bases outside the gene matches: 9. CDR3 length: 19 residues. Unique molecular identifiers were incorporated into the prepared TCRbeta library. From the PCR reads, TCRdb called clonotypes with MiXCR, one entry per CDR3 protein. The sample has 330,000 or so distinct CDR3 sequences, 10% to 13% seen once. This rearrangement joins TRBV6-5 to TRBJ2-3; 14 nucleotides agree with TRBD2. Source: PBMCs from the stem cell graft donor, taken from the stem cell graft. The TCR sequence derives from a human donor who donated a stem cell graft to a child with acute lymphoblastic leukemia. The CDR3 sequence is CASSYSGTSGSPGADTQYF. The CDR3, as DNA: TGTGCCAGCAGTTACTCCGGGACTAGCGGGAGCCCGGGTGCAGATACGCAGTATTTT.